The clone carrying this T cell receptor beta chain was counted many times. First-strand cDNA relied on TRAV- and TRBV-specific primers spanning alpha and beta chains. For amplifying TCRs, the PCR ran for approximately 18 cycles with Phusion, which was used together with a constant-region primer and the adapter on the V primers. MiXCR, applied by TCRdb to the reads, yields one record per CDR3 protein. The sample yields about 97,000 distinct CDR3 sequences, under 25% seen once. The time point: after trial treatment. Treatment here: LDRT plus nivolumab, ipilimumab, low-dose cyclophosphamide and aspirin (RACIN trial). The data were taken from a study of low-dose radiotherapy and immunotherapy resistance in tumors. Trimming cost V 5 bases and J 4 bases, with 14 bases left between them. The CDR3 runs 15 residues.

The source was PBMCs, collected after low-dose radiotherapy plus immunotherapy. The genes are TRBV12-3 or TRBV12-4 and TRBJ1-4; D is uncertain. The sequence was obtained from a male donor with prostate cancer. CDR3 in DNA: TGTGCCAGCAGTACCCCCGGCAGGAATAATGAAAAACTGTTTTTT. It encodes CASSTPGRNNEKLFF.